This TCR beta chain originates from a study of blood T cell repertoires in COVID-19. About the study: Samples representing acute and convalescent COVID-19 were sourced from the United States, Italy and Spain. T cells, B-cell-depleted T cells, or PBMCs supplied cDNA or gDNA.

The CDR3 extends over 14 amino acids. Per germline, CDR1 SGHTS and CDR2 YDEGEE. With V trimmed by 3 bases and J by 6 bases, 8 bases remained unmatched. This clone appeared a few times. In terms of age and location, participants ranged from roughly 18 to 100 years and lived in about 25 US areas. Participants had their cohort set by participant-reported clinical history. Measured with immunoSEQ multiplex PCR; TCRdb has only the in-frame clones, and not every one. The sample holds around 200,000 clones, 86% seen once. This clonotype was obtained from a man between 40 and 49 years old with acute COVID-19. The rearrangement links TRBV5-8 to TRBJ2-7; TRBD1 matches at 8 bases. Sequenced input: PBMCs or T cells enriched from blood (not recorded which). This chain's CDR3 is CASSYRDRNIEQYF. As DNA, the CDR3 is TGTGCCAGCAGCTACCGGGACAGGAACATCGAGCAGTACTTC.